The 28 T cell receptor beta chains presented below share a single source sample, sequenced in a study of graft-versus-host responses after intestinal transplantation. TCRdb keeps only in-frame clones here, not all; method: immunoSEQ multiplex PCR. The sample consists of around 23,000 clones, 80% to 90% of them appearing once. The specimen comprised PBMCs, sampled roughly 68 weeks after intestinal transplant. The receptor set was obtained from a human patient who received an intestinal transplant, so some T cells may come from the graft donor.

The chain recombines TRBV19 with TRBJ1-2; a weak D match, TRBD1 (6 bases). This CDR3 is built from 15 residues. Germline CDR1 is LNHDA and CDR2 is SQIVND (reference sequence). The V end was cut by 10 bases, the J end by 0 bases, with 18 bases between. CDR3 amino acids: CATLPFEGANYGYTF. The CDR3 coding sequence is TGTGCCACCCTCCCCTTCGAGGGGGCTAACTATGGCTACACCTTC. The full variable domain, with the rest looked up from reference TRBV19 and TRBJ1-2, is DGGITQSPKYLFRKEGQNVTLSCEQNLNHDAMYWYRQDPGQGLRLIYYSQIVNDFQKGDIAEGYSVSREKKESFPLTVTSAQKNPTAFYLCATLPFEGANYGYTFGSGTRLTVV.

This chain connects TRBV5-1 to TRBJ2-7, with D tentatively TRBD1 or TRBD2 (7 bases each). The V end was cut by 4 bases, the J end by 2 bases, with 16 bases between. CDR1 and CDR2 from the germline V gene are SGHRS and YFSETQ. The CDR3 length is 15 residues. Here the CDR3 reads CASSPRQGGTYEQYF. DNA of the CDR3: TGCGCCAGCAGCCCAAGACAGGGAGGGACCTACGAGCAGTACTTC. Using reference TRBV5-1 and TRBJ2-7 for the parts outside the CDR3, the full variable domain is KAGVTQTPRYLIKTRGQQVTLSCSPISGHRSVSWYQQTPGQGLQFLFEYFSETQRNKGNFPGRFSGRQFSNSRSEMNVSTLELGDSALYLCASSPRQGGTYEQYFGPGTRLTVT.

The CDR3 DNA sequence: TGTGCCATCAGTGAGCCGGGACTAGCGGGTGAGAGGGTGGTGGGCTCCTACGAGCAGTACTTC. Translated, it gives CAISEPGLAGERVVGSYEQYF. The genes are TRBV10-3 and TRBJ2-7; TRBD2 aligns across 12 bases. Germline lookup yields CDR1 ENHRY and CDR2 SYGVKD. This CDR3 is built from 21 residues. Trimming took 2 bases from V and 0 from J; bases not matched to a gene: 17.

CDR3 DNA sequence: TGTGCTAGTGGTTGTTCAGATTTGCAAGGACAAAGTCGGGCCAACGTCCTGACTTTC. It encodes CASGCSDLQGQSRANVLTF. V usage is TRBV12-5 and J usage is TRBJ2-6; D possibly corresponds to TRBD1 (5 bases). Per germline, CDR1 LGHNT and CDR2 FRNRAP. V gave up 4 bases and J gave up 5 bases, with 24 bases separating them. This CDR3 region has 19 residues.

The gene calls are TRBV6-5 and TRBJ2-2; a possible D gene is TRBD2 (5 bases). V was cut by 1 base and J by 7 bases, with 7 bases left in between. The CDR3 totals 13 residues. The V gene's germline CDR1 is MNHEY and CDR2 SVGAGI. The CDR3 DNA follows: TGTGCCAGCAGTTACTTTCGGGGCGGGGAGCTGTTTTTT. Its translation: CASSYFRGGELFF.

The rearrangement links TRBV9 to TRBJ2-3; D gene uncertain. V lost 4 bases to trimming and J lost 3 bases, with 3 bases between them. This CDR3 comprises 11 residues. Germline V CDR1 and CDR2: SGDLS, YYNGEE. CDR3 region: CASSLTDTQYF. CDR3 DNA sequence: TGTGCCAGCAGCCTTACAGATACGCAGTATTTT.

The gene calls are TRBV9 and TRBJ2-3; 14 nucleotides line up with TRBD2. Germline V gene data show CDR1 as SGDLS and CDR2 as YYNGEE. CDR3 size: 19 residues. V shed 3 bases and J 0 bases; nucleotides not matched to a gene: 9. CDR3 sequence: CASSAGTSGRSPSTDTQYF. As DNA, the CDR3 is TGTGCCAGCAGCGCTGGGACTAGCGGGAGAAGTCCAAGCACAGATACGCAGTATTTT.

The rearrangement links TRBV28 to TRBJ2-5, with TRBD1 as a possible D gene (6 bases). There are 16 residues in the CDR3. V lost 2 bases to trimming and J lost 4 bases, with 17 bases between them. Germline CDR1 and CDR2: MDHEN and SYDVKM. The CDR3 reads CASSLRTGLVGETQYF. The CDR3 nucleotides read TGTGCCAGCAGTTTAAGAACAGGGTTGGTTGGAGAGACCCAGTACTTC.

J is TRBJ2-7 and V is TRBV11-2, with 10 bases fitting TRBD2. The length of the CDR3 is 16 residues. Losses at the gene ends were 5 bases for V and 7 bases for J; bases not matched to a gene: 14. The V gene's germline CDR1 is SGHAT and CDR2 FQNNGV. The DNA for the CDR3 is TGTGCCAGCAGCGGACTAGCGGAGAGGGGTTCAGGAGAGCAGTACTTC. Its protein is CASSGLAERGSGEQYF. The variable domain in full, completed from reference TRBV11-2 and TRBJ2-7, reads EAGVAQSPRYKIIEKRQSVAFWCNPISGHATLYWYQQILGQGPKLLIQFQNNGVVDDSQLPKDRFSAERLKGVDSTLKIQPAKLEDSAVYLCASSGLAERGSGEQYFGPGTRLTVT.

The chain is built from TRBV5-4 and TRBJ2-7; 12 nucleotides agree with TRBD2. The V gene's germline CDR1 is SGHNT and CDR2 YYREEE (reference sequence). The length of the CDR3 is 15 residues. V was pared by 0 bases and J by 5 bases, with 3 bases of the junction left unmatched. In nucleotides, the CDR3 is TGTGCCAGCAGCTTGGGACTAGCGGGAGTGAACGAGCAGTACTTC. Residues: CASSLGLAGVNEQYF.

This clone has a handful of counts. This chain links TRBV6-6 with TRBJ2-2; TRBD1 matches at 7 bases. Germline lookup yields CDR1 MNHNY and CDR2 SVGAGI (reference sequence). The V segment lost 2 bases and the J segment 1 base; nucleotides outside the gene matches: 4. This CDR3 is built from 16 residues. The CDR3 spells CASSYLGGQNTGELFF. CDR3 DNA sequence: TGTGCCAGCAGTTACCTAGGGGGCCAGAACACCGGGGAGCTGTTTTTT.

DNA of the CDR3: TGCGCCAGCAGCCCTAGTGCCGGGGAGACCCAGTACTTC. Its protein product is CASSPSAGETQYF. The chain recombines TRBV4-1 with TRBJ2-5; D gene uncertain. Between the trimmed V and J ends, which lost 4 bases and 5 bases, there was a span of 11 bases. CDR3 length: 13 amino acids. Germline CDR1 MGHRA, CDR2 YSYEKL.

The V call is TRBV19, the J call TRBJ2-5, with TRBD2 matching over 16 bases. CDR1 LNHDA and CDR2 SQIVND come from the germline V gene (reference sequence). With V trimmed by 9 bases and J by 4 bases, 5 bases remained unmatched. The CDR3 consists of 15 residues. The CDR3 spells CARAGTSGRAETQYF. CDR3 coding DNA: TGTGCCAGGGCCGGGACTAGCGGGAGGGCAGAGACCCAGTACTTC.

V gene TRBV7-9 combines with J gene TRBJ2-7; tentatively, D is TRBD1 (7 bases). The germline V gene has CDR1 SEHNR and CDR2 FQNEAQ (reference sequence). This CDR3 region has 16 residues. Trimming shortened V by 0 bases and J by 6 bases, and 18 bases separated the two germline ends. For the CDR3, the DNA is TGTGCCAGCAGCTTAGCGCGCGGAGGGGGCTTCGGCGAGCAGTACTTC. The encoded protein is CASSLARGGGFGEQYF.

V usage is TRBV6-6 and J usage is TRBJ2-7; TRBD1 aligns across 7 bases. The germline V gene encodes CDR1 MNHNY and CDR2 SVGAGI (reference sequence). This CDR3 has 13 amino acids. V lost 6 bases, J lost 6 bases, and 8 bases stayed unmatched. In nucleotides, the CDR3 is TGTGCCAGCAGGACAGGGTACTTACTCGAGCAGTACTTC. As protein: CASRTGYLLEQYF.

The chain is built from TRBV6-1 and TRBJ2-2; no clear D. This CDR3 has 13 amino acids. CDR1 and CDR2 (germline): MNHNS, SASEGT. Trimming cost V 7 bases and J 6 bases, with 12 bases left between them. CDR3 DNA: TGTGCCAGCAAAGCCCGTGGGCCCGGGGAGCTGTTTTTT. Protein: CASKARGPGELFF.

This clone was seen more than once but under ten times. CDR3 sequence (DNA): TGTGCCAGCAGTGTGTTGTTCAGCGGCGAGCAGTACTTC. Protein sequence: CASSVLFSGEQYF. This chain connects TRBV2 to TRBJ2-7, with a tentative D call TRBD2 (5 bases). Germline lookup yields CDR1 SNHLY and CDR2 FYNNEI. Trimming removed 4 bases from V and 6 bases from J, with 13 bases in between. The CDR3 is 13 residues long. Together with reference TRBV2 and TRBJ2-7, the CDR3 gives the full variable domain: EPEVTQTPSHQVTQMGQEVILRCVPISNHLYFYWYRQILGQKVEFLVSFYNNEISEKSEIFDDQFSVERPDGSNFTLKIRSTKLEDSAMYFCASSVLFSGEQYFGPGTRLTVT.

The chain recombines TRBV6-1 with TRBJ1-5, with 7 bases aligning to TRBD1. CDR1 is MNHNS and CDR2 is SASEGT in the germline V gene. The junction had 6 bases not matched to a gene; V was cut back by 6 bases and J by 1 base. The CDR3 is 15 residues long. The CDR3 loop reads CASSSDRASNQPQHF. The CDR3 DNA reads as TGTGCCAGCAGCTCCGACAGGGCGAGCAATCAGCCCCAGCATTTT.

J is TRBJ2-7 and V is TRBV2; D is tentatively TRBD1 or TRBD2 (5 bases each). Germline assignment: CDR1 SNHLY and CDR2 FYNNEI. This CDR3 has 14 residues. V dropped 1 base and J dropped 4 bases, with 11 bases sitting between them. The CDR3 DNA is TGTGCCAGCAGTGAAGGGGGGTTTGGGTACGAGCAGTACTTC. It codes for CASSEGGFGYEQYF.

The chain joins TRBV6-9 to TRBJ2-7; 10 positions agree with TRBD2. The CDR3 extends over 15 amino acids. V lost 6 bases, J lost 5 bases, and 10 bases stayed unmatched. Germline CDR1 is MNHGY and CDR2 is SVAAGI. In DNA form, the CDR3 reads TGTGCCAGCAGCCCCGGGGAGCGGGAGGGAGACGAGCAGTACTTC. This encodes CASSPGEREGDEQYF.

The sample holds one count of this clone. This chain links TRBV7-9 with TRBJ2-1, with D hard to call. The CDR3 has 14 residues. From germline, CDR1 is SEHNR and CDR2 FQNEAQ (reference sequence). With 5 bases removed from V and 8 bases from J, the gap between germline ends came to 16 bases. CDR3 amino acids: CASSPIRMVDEQFF. Written as DNA, the CDR3 is TGTGCCAGCAGCCCCATCCGAATGGTCGATGAGCAGTTCTTC.

CDR3 DNA: TGCAGCGTTGCTGGGGGGTCGGGGACCCAGTACTTC. It specifies CSVAGGSGTQYF. The chain combines TRBV29-1 with TRBJ2-5; maybe TRBD2 (6 bases). CDR1 SQVTM and CDR2 ANQGSEA come from the germline V gene. Trimming stripped 4 bases from V and 7 bases from J, with 13 bases between. The CDR3 is made up of 12 amino acids.

The rearrangement links TRBV2 to TRBJ2-7; TRBD1 might be the D (5 bases). Germline V gene lookup returns CDR1 SNHLY and CDR2 FYNNEI. Trimming cost V 7 bases and J 1 base, with 11 bases left between them. This CDR3 region has 13 residues. In nucleotides, the CDR3 is TGTGCCAGCAAAGGGGTACGGTCCTACGAGCAGTACTTC. It translates to CASKGVRSYEQYF. Looking up the rest from reference TRBV2 and TRBJ2-7 gives the full variable domain: EPEVTQTPSHQVTQMGQEVILRCVPISNHLYFYWYRQILGQKVEFLVSFYNNEISEKSEIFDDQFSVERPDGSNFTLKIRSTKLEDSAMYFCASKGVRSYEQYFGPGTRLTVT.

The chain employs TRBV23-1 and TRBJ2-7; TRBD1 matches 10 bases. TRBV23-1 counts as an open reading frame of uncertain function. This CDR3 has 12 residues. The V segment lost 9 bases and the J segment 4 bases; nucleotides outside the gene matches: 3. DNA of the CDR3: TGCGCCAGACTGGACAGGGGGTACGAGCAGTACTTC. It translates to CARLDRGYEQYF.

V usage is TRBV5-1 and J usage is TRBJ1-2; no clear D gene. CDR1 and CDR2 from the germline V gene are SGHRS and YFSETQ. The CDR3 is 14 amino acids. Trimming cost V 2 bases and J 6 bases, with 14 bases left between them. CDR3 in amino acids: CASSLDTGENGYTF. The CDR3, as DNA: TGCGCCAGCAGCTTAGATACCGGGGAAAATGGCTACACCTTC.

V and J are TRBV9 and TRBJ2-7; the D gene is possibly TRBD1 (6 bases). Between the trimmed V and J ends, which lost 2 bases and 0 bases, there was a span of 9 bases. The CDR3 is 14 amino acids. Germline V gives CDR1 SGDLS, CDR2 YYNGEE. CDR3 sequence reads: CASSVGDNSYEQYF. The CDR3 bases are TGTGCCAGCAGCGTCGGGGACAACTCCTACGAGCAGTACTTC.

In nucleotides, the CDR3 is TGTGCCAGTTCAAATCCAGGGACAGTTAACTATGGCTACACCTTC. Its protein product is CASSNPGTVNYGYTF. This sequence joins TRBV19 and TRBJ1-2; 7 bases fit TRBD1. The CDR3 sequence is 15 residues long. Germline V lookup: CDR1 LNHDA, CDR2 SQIVND (reference sequence). Germline trimming cut 8 bases from V and 1 base from J; bases unmatched to any gene: 10.

J is TRBJ1-5 and V is TRBV18; D not resolved. CDR1 is KGHSH and CDR2 is LQKENI in the germline V gene. CDR3 size: 17 residues. V lost 3 bases and J 2 bases, leaving 17 bases between the germline ends. The CDR3 region has the DNA TGTGCCAGCTCACCTCTTCCCTTAGTTCAAGGCAATCAGCCCCAGCATTTT. This encodes CASSPLPLVQGNQPQHF.